This T cell receptor beta chain was identified in a study of blood T cell repertoires in COVID-19. Study at large: Samples of COVID-19 (acute and convalescent) were obtained from the United States, Italy and Spain. In each case, the material was cDNA or gDNA derived from T cells, B-cell-depleted T cells, or PBMCs.

Assignments of participants to cohorts depended upon their own reported clinical history. The CDR3 runs to 14 residues. V dropped 2 bases and J dropped 7 bases, with 14 bases sitting between them. Germline V gene lookup returns CDR1 MNHEY and CDR2 SMNVEV (reference sequence). As processed by the authors: Estimates of nucleated cell counts were drawn from the amplification of reference gene primers. The method was immunoSEQ multiplex PCR; TCRdb's version includes in-frame clones alone and lacks a portion of them. The V and J calls and clone size are taken from that table; D and trimming were inferred from the DNA. The sample includes under 500,000 clones, around 90% of them seen just once.

The source material was PBMCs or T cells enriched from blood (not recorded which). This chain uses TRBV27 with TRBJ1-2; tentative D call: TRBD1 (6 bases). This TCR was recovered from a woman aged 18-29 years with acute COVID-19. The CDR3 DNA reads TGTGCCAGCAGTTTAGGGGGCCTGGGGTTTGGCTACACCTTC. Translating gives CASSLGGLGFGYTF.